The entry that follows covers one T cell receptor beta chain sequence. Antigen specificity is unknown. This sample was taken from a study of graft-versus-host responses after intestinal transplantation. Study summary: Transplant types were multivisceral, liver-intestinal, or isolated intestinal. Anti-thymocyte globulin served as induction for all recipients, who then took tacrolimus and steroids for approximately three years.

Measured with immunoSEQ multiplex PCR; TCRdb has only the in-frame clones, and not every one. The sample records 73,000 or so clones, around 91% being singletons. The study, taken as a whole, reports: Detection of GvH clones occurred in recipient marrow, and some had their first appearance in ileum or blood.

Germline-derived CDR1 and CDR2 are KGHSH and LQKENI. The CDR3 has 14 amino acids. The V gene end was trimmed by 6 bases and the J gene end by 2 bases; junction bases not matched to a gene: 3. This specimen was unstimulated CD8+ T cells sorted from spleen or lymph node cells, taken before transplant. This chain uses TRBV18 with TRBJ2-7; 11 nucleotides match TRBD1. The receptor was isolated from a human donor who was the organ donor for an intestinal transplant. Here the CDR3 DNA reads TGTGCCAGCTCTTCGGGACAGGGGGCCTACGAGCAGTACGTC. It codes for CASSSGQGAYEQYV.